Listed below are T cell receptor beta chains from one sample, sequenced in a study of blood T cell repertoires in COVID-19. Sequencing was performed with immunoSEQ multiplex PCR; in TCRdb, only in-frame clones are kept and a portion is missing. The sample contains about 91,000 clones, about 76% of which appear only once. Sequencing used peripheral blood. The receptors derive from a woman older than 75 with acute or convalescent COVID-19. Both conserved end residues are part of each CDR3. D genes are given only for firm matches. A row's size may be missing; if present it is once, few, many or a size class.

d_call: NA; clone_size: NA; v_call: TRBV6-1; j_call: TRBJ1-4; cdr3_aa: CASSEARSANEKLFF; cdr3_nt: TGTGCCAGCAGTGAAGCCCGGAGTGCTAATGAAAAACTGTTTTTT
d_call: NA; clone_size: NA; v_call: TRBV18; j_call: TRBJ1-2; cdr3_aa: CASSPESGRRYGYTF; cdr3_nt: TGTGCCAGCTCACCTGAGAGCGGGCGGCGATATGGCTACACCTTC
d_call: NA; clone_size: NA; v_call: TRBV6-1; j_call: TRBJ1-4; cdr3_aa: CASSANMNEKLFF; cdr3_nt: TGTGCCAGCAGTGCCAACATGAATGAAAAACTGTTTTTT
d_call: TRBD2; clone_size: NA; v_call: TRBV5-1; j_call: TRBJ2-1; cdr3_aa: CASRAGLAEAYNEQFF; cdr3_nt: TGCGCCAGCAGAGCCGGACTAGCGGAGGCCTACAATGAGCAGTTCTTC
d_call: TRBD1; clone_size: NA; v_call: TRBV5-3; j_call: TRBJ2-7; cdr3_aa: CARSSLRDRGSYEQYF; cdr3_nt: TGTGCCAGAAGCTCGTTACGGGACAGGGGCTCCTACGAGCAGTACTTC
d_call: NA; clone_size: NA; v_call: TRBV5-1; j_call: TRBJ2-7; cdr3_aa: CASSLRRDTYEQYF; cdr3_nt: TGCGCCAGCAGCTTGCGTCGGGATACCTACGAGCAGTACTTC
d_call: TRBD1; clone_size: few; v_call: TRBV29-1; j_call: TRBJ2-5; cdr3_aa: CSAQGAQETQYF; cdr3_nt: TGCAGCGCACAGGGGGCCCAAGAGACCCAGTACTTC
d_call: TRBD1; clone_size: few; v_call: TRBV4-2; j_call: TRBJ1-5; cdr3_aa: CASSQGQGGQPQHF; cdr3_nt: TGTGCCAGCAGCCAGGGCCAGGGGGGCCAGCCCCAGCATTTT
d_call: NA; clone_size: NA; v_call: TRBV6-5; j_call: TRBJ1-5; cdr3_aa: CASTTSRGQPQHF; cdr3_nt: TGTGCCAGCACCACAAGCCGGGGTCAGCCCCAGCATTTT
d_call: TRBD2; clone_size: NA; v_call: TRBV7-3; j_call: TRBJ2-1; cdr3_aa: CASSSQRGALYNEQFF; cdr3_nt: TGTGCCAGCAGCTCCCAGCGGGGGGCCCTTTACAATGAGCAGTTCTTC
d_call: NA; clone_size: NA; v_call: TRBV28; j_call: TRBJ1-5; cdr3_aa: CASSNLSYQPQHF; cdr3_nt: TGTGCCAGCAGTAATCTGAGCTATCAGCCCCAGCATTTT
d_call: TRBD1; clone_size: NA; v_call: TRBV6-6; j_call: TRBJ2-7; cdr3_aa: CASSTSGGSYEQYF; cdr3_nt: TGTGCCAGCAGCACCTCAGGGGGCTCCTACGAGCAGTACTTC
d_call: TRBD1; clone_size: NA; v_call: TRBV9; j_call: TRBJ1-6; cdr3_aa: CASSVGQLSSYNSPLHF; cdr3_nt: TGTGCCAGCAGCGTGGGACAGCTGAGCTCCTATAATTCACCCCTCCACTTT
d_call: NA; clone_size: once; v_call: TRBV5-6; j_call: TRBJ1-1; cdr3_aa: CASSLRRAASVAFF; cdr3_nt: TGTGCCAGCAGCTTGCGGAGGGCAGCATCGGTAGCTTTCTTT
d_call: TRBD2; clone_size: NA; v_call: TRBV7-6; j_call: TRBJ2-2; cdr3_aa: CASSSSPSGGLNTGELFF; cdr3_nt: TGTGCCAGCAGCTCTAGCCCTAGCGGGGGCTTGAACACCGGGGAGCTGTTTTTT
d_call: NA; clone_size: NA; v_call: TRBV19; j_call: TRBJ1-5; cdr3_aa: CASSILGPVINQPQHF; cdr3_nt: TGTGCCAGTAGTATTCTGGGCCCCGTTATCAATCAGCCCCAGCATTTT
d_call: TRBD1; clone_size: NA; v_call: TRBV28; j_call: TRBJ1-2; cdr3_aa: CASRYNSGTGNGYTF; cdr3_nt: TGTGCCAGCAGATATAACTCCGGGACAGGGAACGGCTACACCTTC